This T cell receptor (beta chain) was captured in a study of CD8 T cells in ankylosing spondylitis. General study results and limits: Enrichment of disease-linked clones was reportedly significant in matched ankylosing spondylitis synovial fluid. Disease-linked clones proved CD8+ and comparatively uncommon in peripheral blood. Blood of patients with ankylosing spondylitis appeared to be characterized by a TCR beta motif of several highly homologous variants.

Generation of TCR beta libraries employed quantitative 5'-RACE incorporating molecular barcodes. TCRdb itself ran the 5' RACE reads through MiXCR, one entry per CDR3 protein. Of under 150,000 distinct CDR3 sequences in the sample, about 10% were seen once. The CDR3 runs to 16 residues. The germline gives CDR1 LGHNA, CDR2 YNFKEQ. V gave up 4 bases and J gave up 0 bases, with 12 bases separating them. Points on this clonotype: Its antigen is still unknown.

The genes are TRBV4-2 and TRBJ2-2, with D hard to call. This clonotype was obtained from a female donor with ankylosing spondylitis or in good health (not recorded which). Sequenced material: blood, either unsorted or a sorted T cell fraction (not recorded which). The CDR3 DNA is TGTGCCAGCAGCCCCTATTACGACACGAACACCGGGGAGCTGTTTTTT. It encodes CASSPYYDTNTGELFF.